The 26 T cell receptor beta chains in this list originate from one sample, sequenced in a study of identical twins. TCRdb processed the 5' RACE reads anew with MiXCR; each CDR3 protein has one entry. This sample has 400,000 to 500,000 distinct CDR3 sequences; under 20% occur once, and the top ten carry approximately 12%. Material: naive T cells sorted from blood. The receptors were gathered from a man aged 45-60 years in good health.

The CDR3 reads CSARDSGFQPQHF. CDR3 nucleotides: TGCAGTGCTAGAGATTCGGGGTTTCAGCCCCAGCATTTT. The chain joins TRBV20-1 to TRBJ1-5, with D unclear. Germline V gene lookup returns CDR1 DFQATT and CDR2 SNEGSKA (reference sequence). Trimming took 0 bases from V and 6 from J, leaving 9 bases between them. The CDR3 has 13 residues.

V usage is TRBV5-1 and J usage is TRBJ2-3; 9 bases are shared with TRBD2. V shed 1 base, J shed 0 bases, and the junction held 18 bases outside the gene matches. Germline loops: CDR1 SGHRS, CDR2 YFSETQ. This CDR3 is 21 amino acids long. CDR3 bases: TGCGCCAGCAGCTTGCGGCGGGCTAGTAGCGGGAGATATTCTAGCACAGATACGCAGTATTTT. Protein product: CASSLRRASSGRYSSTDTQYF.

This chain joins TRBV5-1 and TRBJ1-2; D is perhaps TRBD1 (5 bases). There are 18 residues in the CDR3. Trimming stripped 0 bases from V and 4 bases from J, with 22 bases between. From germline, CDR1 is SGHRS and CDR2 YFSETQ. CDR3: CASSLDGGLTGLVYGYTF. As DNA, the CDR3 is TGCGCCAGCAGCTTGGACGGGGGGTTAACAGGATTGGTCTATGGCTACACCTTC.

This clonotype was recorded a few times. This chain connects TRBV20-1 to TRBJ1-1; TRBD1 aligns across 7 bases. V shed 7 bases, J shed 0 bases, and the junction held 5 bases outside the gene matches. Germline V gives CDR1 DFQATT, CDR2 SNEGSKA (reference sequence). The CDR3 spans 13 residues. CDR3 sequence (DNA): TGCAGTGTTATCCAGGGGGTGAACACTGAAGCTTTCTTT. This sequence encodes CSVIQGVNTEAFF.

The rearrangement uses TRBV6-1 and TRBJ2-1; D is uncertain. This CDR3 is built from 11 residues. Germline CDR1 MNHNS, CDR2 SASEGT. V dropped 8 bases and J dropped 7 bases, with 9 bases sitting between them. The CDR3 protein is CASEPQNEQFF. In nucleotides, the CDR3 is TGTGCCAGCGAGCCGCAGAATGAGCAGTTCTTC.

This clonotype was seen a handful of times. J is TRBJ2-5 and V is TRBV5-6; TRBD2 is a possible D gene (6 bases). Trimming left V 4 bases short and J 1 base short, with 11 bases between. From germline, CDR1 is SGHDT and CDR2 YYEEEE. CDR3 length: 14 amino acids. CDR3 sequence: CASSPERVQETQYF. The CDR3 region has the DNA TGTGCCAGCAGCCCAGAGCGGGTCCAAGAGACCCAGTACTTC.

A word on this clonotype: A much larger clone differs by one base, so this may be a read error. The chain carries TRBV29-1 and TRBJ2-1; D gene ambiguous. Per the germline V gene, CDR1 is SQVTM and CDR2 is ANQGSEA. The CDR3 is 11 amino acids. CDR3 residues: CSVEVGNEQVF. The CDR3 nucleotides are TGCAGCGTTGAAGTAGGTAATGAGCAGGTCTTC.

In its sample, this clonotype was seen many times. J is TRBJ2-7 and V is TRBV7-2; 8 bases are a match to TRBD2. V shed 5 bases, J shed 4 bases, and the junction held 10 bases outside the gene matches. The CDR3 has 15 residues. CDR1 and CDR2 (germline): SGHTA, FQGNSA. CDR3 residues: CASSTSGTSFYEQYF. CDR3 coding DNA: TGTGCCAGCAGCACCTCCGGGACTAGTTTTTACGAGCAGTACTTC.

This clonotype was recorded only once. Given a much more abundant clone one base away, this may be a read error. The final CDR3 position lacks the conserved phenylalanine or tryptophan, pointing to a likely read error. This chain connects TRBV5-1 to TRBJ1-4; TRBD1 is a possible D gene (6 bases). Germline V CDR1 and CDR2: SGHRS, YFSETQ. The V end was cut by 0 bases, the J end by 4 bases, with 10 bases between. The CDR3 consists of 15 residues. The DNA of the CDR3 is TGCGCCAGCAGCTTGGCCAGGGGAGATAATGAAAAACTGTTTCTT. This codes for CASSLARGDNEKLFL.

The rearrangement joins TRBV3-1 to TRBJ1-1; no clear D. This CDR3 is built from 12 residues. The V end lost 4 bases, the J end lost 1 base, and 4 bases lay between the germline ends. Germline CDR1 is LGHDT and CDR2 is YNNKEL (reference sequence). The CDR3 DNA is TGTGCCAGCAGCCTCAAGAACACTGAAGCTTTCTTT. Encoded protein: CASSLKNTEAFF.

The sample holds a few counts of this clonotype. The CDR3 region has the DNA TGTGCCAGCAGTTACGGGCCAGATACGCAGTATTTT. Encoded protein: CASSYGPDTQYF. The rearrangement links TRBV6-2 or TRBV6-3 to TRBJ2-3; the D is unclear. The CDR3 covers 12 residues. Between the trimmed V and J ends, which lost 2 bases and 4 bases, there was a span of 4 bases. The germline V gene has CDR1 MNHEY and CDR2 SVGEGT.

This clonotype has only a few counts. The CDR3 nucleotides read TGTGCCAGCAAAGTTAGAAACACTGAAGCTTTCTTT. This encodes CASKVRNTEAFF. The V and J genes are TRBV28 and TRBJ1-1; D remains unclear. The germline CDR1 and CDR2 sequences are MDHEN and SYDVKM. The CDR3 is 12 amino acids. V lost 7 bases, J lost 2 bases, and 8 bases lay in between.

This clonotype was seen a handful of times. The V gene is TRBV3-1, the J gene TRBJ2-6; D not certain. V was shortened by 5 bases and J by 1 base, with 15 bases between the two germline ends. This CDR3 is built from 17 residues. Germline values: CDR1 LGHDT, CDR2 YNNKEL (reference sequence). The CDR3 region has the DNA TGTGCCAGCAGCACCCGACTGGTGTCTTCTGGGGCCAACGTCCTGACTTTC. Amino acids: CASSTRLVSSGANVLTF.

This clonotype came up many times. J is TRBJ2-1 and V is TRBV20-1; the D is unclear. Germline values: CDR1 DFQATT, CDR2 SNEGSKA (reference sequence). The V end was cut by 3 bases, the J end by 2 bases, with 8 bases between. The CDR3 is 13 amino acids. The CDR3 loop reads CSARARTYNEQFF. Here the CDR3 DNA reads TGCAGTGCTAGGGCCCGAACCTACAATGAGCAGTTCTTC.

This clonotype was seen a few times. The chain has TRBV6-1 and TRBJ2-2, with D perhaps TRBD1 or TRBD2 (5 bases each). This CDR3 comprises 14 residues. The V end was cut by 6 bases, the J end by 6 bases, with 14 bases between. Germline CDR1 reads MNHNS; CDR2 reads SASEGT. The CDR3 is CASSSGPYSGELFF. CDR3 sequence (DNA): TGTGCCAGCAGCTCGGGACCCTACTCCGGGGAGCTGTTTTTT.

The gene calls are TRBV10-3 and TRBJ2-6, with D possibly matching TRBD2 (5 bases). V dropped 5 bases and J dropped 0 bases, with 20 bases sitting between them. CDR3 length equals 19 residues. Germline CDR1 and CDR2: ENHRY and SYGVKD. CDR3 protein: CAISNTNGLLSSGANVLTF. CDR3 DNA: TGTGCCATCAGTAACACCAACGGACTGCTGAGCTCTGGGGCCAACGTCCTGACTTTC.

The chain carries TRBV7-2 and TRBJ2-1; 10 bases fit TRBD2. The CDR3 contains 14 residues. Per the germline V gene, CDR1 is SGHTA and CDR2 is FQGNSA. V was clipped by 6 bases and J by 6 bases; unmatched bases: 5. CDR3 sequence (DNA): TGTGCCAGCAGTTTTAGCGGGGGGACCAATGAGCAGTTCTTC. Protein sequence: CASSFSGGTNEQFF. Full variable domain (rest looked up from reference TRBV7-2 and TRBJ2-1): GAGVSQSPSNKVTEKGKDVELRCDPISGHTALYWYRQSLGQGLEFLIYFQGNSAPDKSGLPSDRFSAERTGGSVSTLTIQRTQQEDSAVYLCASSFSGGTNEQFFGPGTRLTVL.

This clonotype has a handful of counts. The chain links TRBV4-1 to TRBJ2-7; unclear D gene. The CDR3 contains 16 residues. Per the germline V gene, CDR1 is MGHRA and CDR2 is YSYEKL. Trimming removed 0 bases at V and 0 bases at J, with 12 bases between. The CDR3 sequence is CASSQEATGSSYEQYF. DNA of the CDR3: TGCGCCAGCAGCCAAGAAGCGACTGGTAGCTCCTACGAGCAGTACTTC.

The CDR3 spells CASSRRDTQYF. The CDR3 region has the DNA TGTGCCAGCAGCCGGAGAGATACGCAGTATTTT. The chain combines TRBV12-3 or TRBV12-4 with TRBJ2-3; D not resolved. CDR3 length equals 11 residues. The V end lost 6 bases, the J end lost 5 bases, and 6 bases lay between the germline ends.

This rearrangement joins TRBV2 to TRBJ1-1; no firm D call. The V and J ends lost 6 bases and 5 bases respectively, with 7 bases between them. The CDR3 runs to 11 residues. Germline V lookup: CDR1 SNHLY, CDR2 FYNNEI. Here the CDR3 DNA reads TGTGCCAGCAGCGCTAAAACTGAAGCTTTCTTT. It translates to CASSAKTEAFF.

The chain couples TRBV12-3 or TRBV12-4 to TRBJ1-5, with 9 bases aligning to TRBD1. This CDR3 region has 15 residues. Germline trimming cut 7 bases from V and 2 bases from J; bases unmatched to any gene: 6. The CDR3 loop is CASTLTGGGNQPQHF. CDR3 coding DNA: TGTGCCAGCACTCTGACAGGGGGTGGCAATCAGCCCCAGCATTTT.

Many counts were recorded for this clonotype. The rearrangement joins TRBV29-1 to TRBJ2-7; 11 nucleotides align to TRBD1. From germline, CDR1 is SQVTM and CDR2 ANQGSEA. V trimming: 1 base; J trimming: 3 bases; junction bases outside the gene matches: 2. The CDR3 runs 14 residues. The CDR3 region has the DNA TGCAGCGTTGAAGGGACAGGGGGCATCTACGAGCAGTACTTC. This sequence encodes CSVEGTGGIYEQYF.

This clonotype was counted many times. The chain is built from TRBV7-9 and TRBJ1-5; 10 positions agree with TRBD1. J lost 7 bases, V lost 5 bases, and 5 bases had no gene match. There are 14 residues in the CDR3. Per germline, CDR1 SEHNR and CDR2 FQNEAQ (reference sequence). CDR3 sequence (DNA): TGTGCCAGCAGCCGCGGGACAGGGGAACAGCCCCAGCATTTT. Translation gives CASSRGTGEQPQHF.

The table lists this clonotype with a few counts. V and J are TRBV20-1 and TRBJ1-6; 7 bases are shared with TRBD1. V shed 0 bases, J shed 7 bases, and the junction held 6 bases outside the gene matches. There are 15 residues in the CDR3. From germline, CDR1 is DFQATT and CDR2 SNEGSKA (reference sequence). CDR3 bases: TGCAGTGCTAGAGAAGGAGACAGGGCGAATTCACCCCTCCACTTT. Amino acids: CSAREGDRANSPLHF.

The V call is TRBV4-2, the J call TRBJ2-1; 12 bases are a match to TRBD2. The V gene's germline CDR1 is LGHNA and CDR2 YNFKEQ. The CDR3 extends over 15 amino acids. V shed 6 bases and J 8 bases; nucleotides not matched to a gene: 8. The CDR3 loop is CASRTGTSGFYEQFF. The CDR3 nucleotides are TGTGCCAGCAGGACCGGGACTAGCGGGTTCTATGAGCAGTTCTTC.

Only a few counts were recorded for this clonotype. V usage is TRBV15 and J usage is TRBJ1-2, with TRBD1 matching over 7 bases. Unmatched junction bases numbered 9, after V lost 8 bases and J lost 3 bases. The germline V gene has CDR1 LNHNV and CDR2 YYDKDF (reference sequence). CDR3 length: 14 residues. The CDR3 nucleotides are TGTGCCACCTCCCCGGGACAGCCTTACTATGGCTACACCTTC. Translation gives CATSPGQPYYGYTF.